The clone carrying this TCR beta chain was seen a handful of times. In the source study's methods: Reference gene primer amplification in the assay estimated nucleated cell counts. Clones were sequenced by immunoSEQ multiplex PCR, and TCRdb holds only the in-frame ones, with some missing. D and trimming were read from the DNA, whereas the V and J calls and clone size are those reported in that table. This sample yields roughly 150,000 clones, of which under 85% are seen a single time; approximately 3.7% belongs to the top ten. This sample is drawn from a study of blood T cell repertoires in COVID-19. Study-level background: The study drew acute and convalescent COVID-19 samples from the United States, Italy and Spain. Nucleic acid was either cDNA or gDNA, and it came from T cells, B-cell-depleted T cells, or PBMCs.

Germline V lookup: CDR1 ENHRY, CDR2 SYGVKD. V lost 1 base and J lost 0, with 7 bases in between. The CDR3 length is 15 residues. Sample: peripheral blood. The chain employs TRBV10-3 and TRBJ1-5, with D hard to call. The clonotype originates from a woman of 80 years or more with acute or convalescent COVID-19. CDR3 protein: CAISEWQNSNQPQHF. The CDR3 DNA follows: TGTGCCATCAGTGAGTGGCAGAATAGCAATCAGCCCCAGCATTTT.